The TCR beta chain described here comes from a study of blood T cell repertoires in COVID-19. Study-level background: Acute and convalescent COVID-19 samples came from the United States, Italy and Spain. PBMCs, B-cell-depleted T cells, or T cells were the source of the cDNA or gDNA that made up the material.

Participant-given clinical history determined each cohort assignment. The V gene end was trimmed by 4 bases and the J gene end by 5 bases; junction bases not matched to a gene: 11. The CDR3 sequence is 16 residues long. Germline V CDR1 and CDR2: SGDLS, YYNGEE. Study processing details: Scientists estimated how many nucleated cells there were by amplifying reference gene primers. Only in-frame clones appear in the TCRdb table, and some are missing; sequencing was by immunoSEQ multiplex PCR. V and J calls and clone size are copied from that table; D and trimming were computed from the DNA. The sample holds 200,000 to 250,000 clones, around 90% seen once.

The TCR originated in a man aged 30 to 39 who had been exposed to COVID-19. The gene calls are TRBV9 and TRBJ2-3; 9 bases match TRBD2. Sample: PBMCs or T cells enriched from blood (not recorded which). CDR3 in DNA: TGTGCCAGCAGCCCGAGACTAGCGGTTTCGCTAGATACGCAGTATTTT. Protein sequence: CASSPRLAVSLDTQYF.